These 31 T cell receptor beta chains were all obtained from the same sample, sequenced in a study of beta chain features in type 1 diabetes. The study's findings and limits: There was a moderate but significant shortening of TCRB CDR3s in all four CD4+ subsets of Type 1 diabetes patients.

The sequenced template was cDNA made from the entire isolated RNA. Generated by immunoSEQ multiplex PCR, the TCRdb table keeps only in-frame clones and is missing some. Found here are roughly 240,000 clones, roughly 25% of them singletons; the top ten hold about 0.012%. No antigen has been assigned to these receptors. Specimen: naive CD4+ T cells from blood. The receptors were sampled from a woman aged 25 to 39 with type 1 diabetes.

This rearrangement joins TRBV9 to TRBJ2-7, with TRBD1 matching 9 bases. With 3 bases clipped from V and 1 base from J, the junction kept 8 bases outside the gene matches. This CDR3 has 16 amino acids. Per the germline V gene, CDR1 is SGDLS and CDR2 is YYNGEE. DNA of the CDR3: TGTGCCAGCAGCGGCGGGACAGGGCCGCCTTCCTACGAGCAGTACTTC. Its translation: CASSGGTGPPSYEQYF.

The chain's CDR3 is CASSLSLSEQFF. In DNA form, the CDR3 reads TGTGCCAGCAGCCTCTCCCTGAGCGAGCAGTTCTTC. The chain carries TRBV7-2 and TRBJ2-1; D uncertain. The ends were cut back, 5 bases at V and 10 bases at J, with 12 bases in the middle. The germline V gene has CDR1 SGHTA and CDR2 FQGNSA. This CDR3 has 12 residues.

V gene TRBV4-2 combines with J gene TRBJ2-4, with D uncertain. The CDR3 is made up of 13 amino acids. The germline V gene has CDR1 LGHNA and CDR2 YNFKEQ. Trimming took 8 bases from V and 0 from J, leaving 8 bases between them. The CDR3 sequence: CASADVAKNIQYF. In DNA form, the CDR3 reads TGTGCCAGCGCGGATGTAGCCAAAAACATTCAGTACTTC.

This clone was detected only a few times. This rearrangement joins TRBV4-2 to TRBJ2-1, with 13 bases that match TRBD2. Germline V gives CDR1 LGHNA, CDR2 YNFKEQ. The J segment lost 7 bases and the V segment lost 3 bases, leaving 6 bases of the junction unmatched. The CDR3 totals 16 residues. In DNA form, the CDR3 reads TGTGCCAGCAGCCAGCAACTAGCGGGAGGGTGGAATGAGCAGTTCTTC. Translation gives CASSQQLAGGWNEQFF.

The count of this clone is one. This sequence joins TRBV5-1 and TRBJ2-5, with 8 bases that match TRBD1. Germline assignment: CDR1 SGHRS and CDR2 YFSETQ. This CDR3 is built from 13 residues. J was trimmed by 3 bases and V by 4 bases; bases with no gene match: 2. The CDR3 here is CASSLGQEETQYF. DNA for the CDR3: TGCGCCAGCAGCCTGGGACAGGAAGAGACCCAGTACTTC.

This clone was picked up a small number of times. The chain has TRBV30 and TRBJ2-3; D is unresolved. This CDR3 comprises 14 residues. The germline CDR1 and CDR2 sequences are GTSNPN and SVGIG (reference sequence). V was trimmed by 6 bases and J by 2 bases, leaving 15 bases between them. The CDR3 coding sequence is TGTGCCTGCGCCTCGACAACTTACACAGATACGCAGTATTTT. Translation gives CACASTTYTDTQYF.

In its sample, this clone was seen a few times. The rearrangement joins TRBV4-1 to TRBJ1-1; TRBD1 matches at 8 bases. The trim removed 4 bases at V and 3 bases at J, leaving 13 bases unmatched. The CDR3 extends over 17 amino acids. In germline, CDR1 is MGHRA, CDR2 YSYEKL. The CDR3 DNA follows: TGCGCCAGCAGCCCCCTCGGACAGGGAATAGGCGACACTGAAGCTTTCTTT. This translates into CASSPLGQGIGDTEAFF.

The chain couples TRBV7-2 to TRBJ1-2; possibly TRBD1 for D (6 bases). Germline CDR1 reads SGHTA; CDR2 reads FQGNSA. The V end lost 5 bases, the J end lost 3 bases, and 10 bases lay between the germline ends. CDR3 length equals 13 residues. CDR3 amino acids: CASSPGVYYGYTF. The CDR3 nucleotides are TGTGCCAGCAGCCCAGGGGTTTACTATGGCTACACCTTC.

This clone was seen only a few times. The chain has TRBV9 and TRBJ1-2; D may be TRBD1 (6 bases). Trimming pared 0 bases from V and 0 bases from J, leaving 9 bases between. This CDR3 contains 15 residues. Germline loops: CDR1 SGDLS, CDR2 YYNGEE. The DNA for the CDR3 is TGTGCCAGCAGCGTAGATCCAGGGGCTAACTATGGCTACACCTTC. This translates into CASSVDPGANYGYTF.

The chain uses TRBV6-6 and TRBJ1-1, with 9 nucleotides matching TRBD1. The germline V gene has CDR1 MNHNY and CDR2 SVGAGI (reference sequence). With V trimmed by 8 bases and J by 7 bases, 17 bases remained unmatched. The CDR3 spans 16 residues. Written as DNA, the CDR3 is TGTGCCAGCCAACGACGGGACAGGGTAGAATTCGGTGAAGCTTTCTTT. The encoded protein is CASQRRDRVEFGEAFF.

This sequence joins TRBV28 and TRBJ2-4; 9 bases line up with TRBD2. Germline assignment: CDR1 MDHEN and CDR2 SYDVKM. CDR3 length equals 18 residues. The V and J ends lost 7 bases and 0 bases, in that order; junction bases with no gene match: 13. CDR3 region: CASIPGLASGLAKNIQYF. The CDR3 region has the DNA TGTGCCAGCATCCCGGGACTAGCCTCCGGTCTAGCCAAAAACATTCAGTACTTC.

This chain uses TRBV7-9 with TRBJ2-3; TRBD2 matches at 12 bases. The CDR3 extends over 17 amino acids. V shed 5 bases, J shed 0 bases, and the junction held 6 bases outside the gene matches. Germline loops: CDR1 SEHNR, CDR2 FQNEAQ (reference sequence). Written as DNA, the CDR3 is TGTGCCAGCAGCCCGCGGACTAGCGGGACTAGCACAGATACGCAGTATTTT. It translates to CASSPRTSGTSTDTQYF.

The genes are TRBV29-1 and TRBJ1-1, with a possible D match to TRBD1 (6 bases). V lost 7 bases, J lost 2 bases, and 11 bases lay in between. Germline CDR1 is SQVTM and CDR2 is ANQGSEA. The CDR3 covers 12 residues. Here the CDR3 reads CSGGQVNTEAFF. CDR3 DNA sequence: TGCAGCGGGGGGCAGGTAAACACTGAAGCTTTCTTT. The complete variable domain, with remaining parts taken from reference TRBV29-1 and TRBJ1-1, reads SAVISQKPSRDICQRGTSLTIQCQVDSQVTMMFWYRQQPGQSLTLIATANQGSEATYESGFVIDKFPISRPNLTFSTLTVSNMSPEDSSIYLCSGGQVNTEAFFGQGTRLTVV.

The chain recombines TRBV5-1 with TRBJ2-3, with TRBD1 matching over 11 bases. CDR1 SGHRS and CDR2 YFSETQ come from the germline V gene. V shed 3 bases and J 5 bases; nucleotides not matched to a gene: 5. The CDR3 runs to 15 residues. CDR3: CASSSGQGAGDTQYF. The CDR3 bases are TGCGCCAGCAGCTCTGGACAGGGGGCAGGAGATACGCAGTATTTT.

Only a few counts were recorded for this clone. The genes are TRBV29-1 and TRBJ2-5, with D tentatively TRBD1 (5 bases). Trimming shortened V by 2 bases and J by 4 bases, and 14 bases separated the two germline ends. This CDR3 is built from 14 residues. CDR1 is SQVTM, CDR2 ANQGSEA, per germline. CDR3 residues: CSVERTQRGETQYF. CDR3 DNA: TGCAGCGTTGAAAGGACCCAAAGGGGAGAGACCCAGTACTTC.

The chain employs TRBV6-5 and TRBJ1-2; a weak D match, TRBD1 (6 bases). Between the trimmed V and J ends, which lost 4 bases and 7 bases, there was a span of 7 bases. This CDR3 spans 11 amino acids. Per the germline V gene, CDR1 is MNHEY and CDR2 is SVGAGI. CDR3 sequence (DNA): TGTGCCAGCAGTTCGACAGGTGGCTACACCTTC. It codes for CASSSTGGYTF.

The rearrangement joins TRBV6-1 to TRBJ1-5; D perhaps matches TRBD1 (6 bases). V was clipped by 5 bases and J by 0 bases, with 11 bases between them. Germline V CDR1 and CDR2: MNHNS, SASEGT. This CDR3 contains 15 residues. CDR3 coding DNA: TGTGCCAGCAGTTTTCAGGGGAATAGCAATCAGCCCCAGCATTTT. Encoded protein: CASSFQGNSNQPQHF.

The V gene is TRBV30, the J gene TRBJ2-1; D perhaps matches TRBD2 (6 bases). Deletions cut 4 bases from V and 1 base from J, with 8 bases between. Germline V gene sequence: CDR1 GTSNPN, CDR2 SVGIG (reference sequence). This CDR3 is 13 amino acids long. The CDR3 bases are TGTGCCTGGAAACGGGAGTCCTACAATGAGCAGTTCTTC. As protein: CAWKRESYNEQFF.

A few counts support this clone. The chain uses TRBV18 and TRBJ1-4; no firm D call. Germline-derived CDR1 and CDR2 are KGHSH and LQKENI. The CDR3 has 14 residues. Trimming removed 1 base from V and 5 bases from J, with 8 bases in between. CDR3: CASSPRAENEKLFF. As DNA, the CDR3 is TGTGCCAGCTCACCACGGGCAGAAAATGAAAAACTGTTTTTT.

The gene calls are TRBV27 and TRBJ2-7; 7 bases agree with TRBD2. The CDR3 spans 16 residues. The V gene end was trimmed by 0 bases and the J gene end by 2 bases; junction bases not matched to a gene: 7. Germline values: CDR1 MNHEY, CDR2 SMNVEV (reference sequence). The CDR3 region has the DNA TGTGCCAGCAGTTTATCTATCGCTAGCGGCACCTACGAGCAGTACTTC. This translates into CASSLSIASGTYEQYF.

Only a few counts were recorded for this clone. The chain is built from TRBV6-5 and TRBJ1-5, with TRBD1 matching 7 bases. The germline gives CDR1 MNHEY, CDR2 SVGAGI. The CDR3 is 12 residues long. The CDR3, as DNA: TGTGGGACAGGTAATAGCAATCAGCCCCAGCATTTT. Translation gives CGTGNSNQPQHF.

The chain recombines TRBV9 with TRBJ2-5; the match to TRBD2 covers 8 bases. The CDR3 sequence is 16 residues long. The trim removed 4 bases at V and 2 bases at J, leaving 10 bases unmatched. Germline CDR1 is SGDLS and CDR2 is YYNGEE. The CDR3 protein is CASSPRGGGQQETQYF. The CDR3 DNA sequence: TGTGCCAGCAGCCCCCGGGGGGGCGGACAACAAGAGACCCAGTACTTC.

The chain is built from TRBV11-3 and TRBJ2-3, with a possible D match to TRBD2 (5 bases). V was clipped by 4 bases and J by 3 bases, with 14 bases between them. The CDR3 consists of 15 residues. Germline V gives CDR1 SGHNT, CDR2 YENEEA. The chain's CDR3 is CASSYGVLGTDTQYF. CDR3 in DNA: TGTGCCAGCAGCTACGGGGTCCTTGGGACAGATACGCAGTATTTT.

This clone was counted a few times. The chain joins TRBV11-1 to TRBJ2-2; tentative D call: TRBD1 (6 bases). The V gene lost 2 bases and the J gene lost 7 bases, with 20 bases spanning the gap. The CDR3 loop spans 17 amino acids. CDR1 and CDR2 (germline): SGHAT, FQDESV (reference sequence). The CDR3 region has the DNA TGTGCCAGCAGCTTACAGGGGTCACCGGACATAGTCGGGGAGCTGTTTTTT. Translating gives CASSLQGSPDIVGELFF.

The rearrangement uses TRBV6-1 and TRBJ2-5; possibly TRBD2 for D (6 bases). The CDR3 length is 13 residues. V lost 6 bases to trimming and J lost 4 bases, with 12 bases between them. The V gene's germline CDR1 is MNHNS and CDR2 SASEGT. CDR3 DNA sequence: TGTGCCAGCAGCCGGGAGCGAGGAGAGACCCAGTACTTC. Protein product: CASSRERGETQYF.

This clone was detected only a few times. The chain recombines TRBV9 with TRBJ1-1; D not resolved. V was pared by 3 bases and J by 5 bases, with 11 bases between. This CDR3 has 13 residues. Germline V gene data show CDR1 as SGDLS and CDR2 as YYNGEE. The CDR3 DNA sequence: TGTGCCAGCAGCGCTCCCTCCAGGACTGAAGCTTTCTTT. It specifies CASSAPSRTEAFF. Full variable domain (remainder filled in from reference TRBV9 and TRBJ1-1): DSGVTQTPKHLITATGQRVTLRCSPRSGDLSVYWYQQSLDQGLQFLIQYYNGEERAKGNILERFSAQQFPDLHSELNLSSLELGDSALYFCASSAPSRTEAFFGQGTRLTVV.

The CDR3 DNA follows: TGTGCCAGCGTCCTCAGGGGGACCGGGGAGCTGTTTTTT. This encodes CASVLRGTGELFF. This chain uses TRBV6-5 with TRBJ2-2; 7 nucleotides match TRBD1. V trimming: 8 bases; J trimming: 5 bases; junction bases outside the gene matches: 5. The length of the CDR3 is 13 residues. Per the germline V gene, CDR1 is MNHEY and CDR2 is SVGAGI.

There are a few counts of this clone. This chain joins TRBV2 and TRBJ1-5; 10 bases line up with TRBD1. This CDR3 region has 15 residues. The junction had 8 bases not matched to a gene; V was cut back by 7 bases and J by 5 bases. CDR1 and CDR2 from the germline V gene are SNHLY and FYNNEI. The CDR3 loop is CASTRDRGPYQPQHF. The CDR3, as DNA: TGTGCCAGCACCCGGGACAGGGGACCATATCAGCCCCAGCATTTT.

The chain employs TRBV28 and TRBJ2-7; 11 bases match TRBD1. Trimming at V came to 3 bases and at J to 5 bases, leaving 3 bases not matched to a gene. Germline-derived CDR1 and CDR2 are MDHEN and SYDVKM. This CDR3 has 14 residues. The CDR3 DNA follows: TGTGCCAGCAGTTTTACGGGACAGGGGGACGAGCAGTACTTC. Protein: CASSFTGQGDEQYF.

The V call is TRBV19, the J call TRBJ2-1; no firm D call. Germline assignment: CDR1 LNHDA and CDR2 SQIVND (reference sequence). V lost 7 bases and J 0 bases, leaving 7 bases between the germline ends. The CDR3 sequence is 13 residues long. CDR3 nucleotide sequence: TGTGCCAGTACGTCCGGCTCCTACAATGAGCAGTTCTTC. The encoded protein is CASTSGSYNEQFF. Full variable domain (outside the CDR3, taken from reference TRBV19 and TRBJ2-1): DGGITQSPKYLFRKEGQNVTLSCEQNLNHDAMYWYRQDPGQGLRLIYYSQIVNDFQKGDIAEGYSVSREKKESFPLTVTSAQKNPTAFYLCASTSGSYNEQFFGPGTRLTVL.

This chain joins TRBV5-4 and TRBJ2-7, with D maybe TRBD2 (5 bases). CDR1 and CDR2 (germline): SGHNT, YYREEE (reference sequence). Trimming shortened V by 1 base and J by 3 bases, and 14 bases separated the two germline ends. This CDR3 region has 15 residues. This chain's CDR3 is CASSLNGLNLYEQYF. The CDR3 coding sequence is TGTGCCAGCAGCTTGAATGGACTCAATCTCTACGAGCAGTACTTC.